Sequencing of this T cell receptor beta chain was carried out in a study of cytomegalovirus exposure and HLA in healthy donors. Data came from immunoSEQ multiplex PCR; TCRdb stores just in-frame clones and leaves some out. Of a few hundred thousand clones listed, 80% to 90% are singletons. CDR1 and CDR2 from the germline V gene are SGHRS and YFSETQ. The trim removed 6 bases at V and 4 bases at J, leaving 5 bases unmatched. The CDR3 extends over 14 amino acids. Sequenced sample: PBMCs. The clonotype originates from a woman between 18 and 29 years old in good health and CMV-seronegative. V and J are TRBV5-1 and TRBJ2-5, with TRBD1 identical over 11 bases. The CDR3 DNA reads as TGCGCCAGCATGACCGGGACAGGGGGAGAGACCCAGTACTTC. Translated, it gives CASMTGTGGETQYF. Drawing the rest from reference TRBV5-1 and TRBJ2-5, the complete variable domain is KAGVTQTPRYLIKTRGQQVTLSCSPISGHRSVSWYQQTPGQGLQFLFEYFSETQRNKGNFPGRFSGRQFSNSRSEMNVSTLELGDSALYLCASMTGTGGETQYFGPGTRLLVL.